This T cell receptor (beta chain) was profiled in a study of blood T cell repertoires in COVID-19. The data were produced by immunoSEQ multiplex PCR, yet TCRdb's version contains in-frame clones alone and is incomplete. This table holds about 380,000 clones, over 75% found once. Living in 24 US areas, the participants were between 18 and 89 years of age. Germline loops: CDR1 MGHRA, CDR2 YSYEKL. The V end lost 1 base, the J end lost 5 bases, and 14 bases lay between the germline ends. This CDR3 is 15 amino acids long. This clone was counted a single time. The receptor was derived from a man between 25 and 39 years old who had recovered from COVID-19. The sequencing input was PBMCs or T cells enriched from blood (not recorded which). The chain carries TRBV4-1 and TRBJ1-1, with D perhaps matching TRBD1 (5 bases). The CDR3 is CASSQGRDRGTEAFF. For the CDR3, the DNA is TGCGCCAGCAGCCAAGGACGGGACCGGGGGACTGAAGCTTTCTTT.